These T cell receptor beta chains were read from a single sample in a study of cytomegalovirus exposure and HLA in healthy donors. The method was immunoSEQ multiplex PCR; TCRdb's version includes in-frame clones alone and lacks a portion of them. This sample has tens of thousands of clones, with 78% found just once. The sample taken for sequencing was PBMCs. These receptors were obtained from a male donor in good health and CMV-seropositive. The CDR3 runs from the conserved cysteine through the conserved F or W. The order of the fields is D gene, J gene, clone size, V gene, CDR3 protein, CDR3 DNA. The D gene is left open where the match is weak. Clone size is not always given. Where it is, it says once, few, many or a class for expanded clones.

- | TRBJ1-1 | few | TRBV30 | CAWNTGVTEAFF | TGTGCCTGGAACACGGGGGTAACTGAAGCTTTCTTT
- | TRBJ1-3 | - | TRBV7-2 | CASSLVEGVTIYF | TGTGCCAGCAGCTTAGTCGAGGGGGTCACCATATATTTT
TRBD1 | TRBJ2-7 | once | TRBV18 | CASSVATGTYEQYF | TGTGCCAGCTCAGTCGCGACAGGGACCTACGAGCAGTACTTC
TRBD2 | TRBJ2-3 | - | TRBV6-6 | CASSYRTSALDTQYF | TGTGCCAGCAGTTATCGGACTAGCGCCTTAGATACGCAGTATTTT
- | TRBJ2-7 | - | TRBV6-5 | CASSSQGSNEQYF | TGTGCCAGCAGTTCTCAGGGTTCTAACGAGCAGTACTTC
TRBD2 | TRBJ2-2 | - | TRBV25-1 | CATGGVGVNTGELFF | TGTGCCACCGGGGGGGTGGGAGTAAACACCGGGGAGCTGTTTTTT
TRBD2 | TRBJ2-3 | few | TRBV27 | CASIDGRGLETSGSRQDTQYF | TGTGCCAGCATCGACGGTCGGGGGCTGGAGACTAGCGGGAGTAGGCAAGATACGCAGTATTTT
TRBD1 | TRBJ2-1 | - | TRBV7-9 | CASSLLMTGANEQFF | TGTGCCAGCAGCCTCCTAATGACAGGGGCAAATGAGCAGTTCTTC
- | TRBJ1-2 | - | TRBV25-1 | CASSEVSGGYTF | TGTGCCAGCAGTGAAGTGTCCGGTGGCTACACCTTC
TRBD1 | TRBJ1-1 | few | TRBV5-1 | CASSPGTGGTEAFF | TGCGCCAGCAGCCCCGGGACAGGGGGCACTGAAGCTTTCTTT
TRBD2 | TRBJ2-2 | few | TRBV4-1 | CASSQFSGRVGELFF | TGCGCCAGCAGCCAATTTAGCGGGAGGGTCGGGGAGCTGTTTTTT
TRBD2 | TRBJ2-1 | - | TRBV9 | CASSPGTSGKYNEQFF | TGTGCCAGCAGCCCTGGGACTAGCGGGAAATACAATGAGCAGTTCTTC
- | TRBJ2-1 | - | TRBV6-1 | CASSELSGTYNEQFF | TGTGCCAGCAGTGAACTCAGCGGAACCTACAATGAGCAGTTCTTC
TRBD2 | TRBJ2-2 | - | TRBV4-2 | CASSQDTSGSFSTGELFF | TGTGCCAGCAGCCAAGATACTAGCGGGAGTTTTAGCACCGGGGAGCTGTTTTTT
- | TRBJ1-1 | once | TRBV19 | CASSIQGRVNTEAFF | TGTGCCAGTAGTATACAGGGGCGAGTGAACACTGAAGCTTTCTTT
- | TRBJ2-4 | - | TRBV5-4 | CASSLPGQLAKNIQYF | TGTGCCAGCAGCTTACCGGGACAACTAGCCAAAAACATTCAGTACTTC
TRBD1 | TRBJ2-1 | - | TRBV5-1 | CASSPGQGYNEQFF | TGCGCCAGCAGCCCGGGACAGGGCTACAATGAGCAGTTCTTC
- | TRBJ2-7 | - | TRBV18 | CASSPLGGAVSYEQYF | TGTGCCAGCTCACCCCTCGGGGGTGCAGTCTCCTACGAGCAGTACTTC
TRBD1 | TRBJ2-7 | - | TRBV6-6 | CAIRQGAYEQYF | TGTGCCATCCGACAGGGGGCCTACGAGCAGTACTTC
TRBD2 | TRBJ2-3 | few | TRBV4-1 | CASSQVGLAIDTQYF | TGCGCCAGCAGCCAAGTAGGACTAGCGATTGATACGCAGTATTTT
TRBD1 | TRBJ1-2 | - | TRBV7-9 | CASSSSPPGQHHYGYTF | TGTGCCAGCAGCTCCTCTCCCCCGGGACAGCACCACTATGGCTACACCTTC
TRBD1 | TRBJ1-4 | - | TRBV14 | CASSLKGQIEKLFF | TGTGCCAGCAGCCTGAAGGGACAGATTGAAAAACTGTTTTTT
- | TRBJ2-3 | - | TRBV9 | CASTPWGQSTDTQYF | TGTGCCAGCACGCCGTGGGGACAAAGCACAGATACGCAGTATTTT
TRBD2 | TRBJ2-7 | - | TRBV5-4 | CASSFSTSGRIYEQYF | TGTGCCAGCAGCTTTTCGACTAGCGGGAGGATCTACGAGCAGTACTTC
- | TRBJ1-2 | - | TRBV13 | CASSSNRATRTNNYGYTF | TGTGCCAGCAGCTCCAACAGGGCAACCCGAACAAATAACTATGGCTACACCTTC
- | TRBJ2-1 | few | TRBV10-3 | CAISESSRAYNEQFF | TGTGCCATCAGTGAGTCTAGCCGAGCCTACAATGAGCAGTTCTTC
TRBD1 | TRBJ1-2 | - | TRBV7-9 | CASSPQGGGYTF | TGTGCCAGCAGCCCGCAGGGGGGTGGCTACACCTTC
TRBD2 | TRBJ2-2 | - | TRBV5-1 | CASSMGLAGGPSTGELFF | TGCGCCAGCAGCATGGGACTAGCGGGAGGGCCGTCCACCGGGGAGCTGTTTTTT
TRBD2 | TRBJ2-1 | - | TRBV30 | CAWSVFRLAGETYNEQFF | TGTGCCTGGAGTGTTTTTAGGCTAGCGGGAGAGACCTACAATGAGCAGTTCTTC
- | TRBJ1-1 | - | TRBV5-1 | CASSTATGTEAFF | TGCGCCAGCAGCACTGCCACAGGGACTGAAGCTTTCTTT
- | TRBJ1-1 | - | TRBV5-4 | CASSSDRGNTEAFF | TGTGCCAGCAGCTCCGACCGGGGAAACACTGAAGCTTTCTTT
- | TRBJ2-3 | - | TRBV11-3 | CASSLDRRADTQYF | TGTGCCAGCAGCTTAGATCGTCGAGCAGATACGCAGTATTTT
- | TRBJ1-1 | - | TRBV5-1 | CASSLNGFTEAFF | TGCGCCAGCAGCTTGAACGGGTTCACTGAAGCTTTCTTT
TRBD1 | TRBJ2-7 | once | TRBV18 | CASSPPGQGAYEQYF | TGTGCCAGCTCACCGCCGGGACAGGGGGCCTACGAGCAGTACTTC
- | TRBJ1-1 | - | TRBV25-1 | CASKGYTEAFF | TGTGCCAGTAAGGGGTACACTGAAGCTTTCTTT
- | TRBJ1-4 | - | TRBV9 | CASSPGAGRTNEKLFF | TGTGCCAGCAGCCCCGGGGCGGGGAGGACTAATGAAAAACTGTTTTTT
TRBD1 | TRBJ2-3 | - | TRBV5-1 | CASSVADRVTDTQYF | TGCGCCAGCTCCGTAGCAGACAGGGTCACAGATACGCAGTATTTT